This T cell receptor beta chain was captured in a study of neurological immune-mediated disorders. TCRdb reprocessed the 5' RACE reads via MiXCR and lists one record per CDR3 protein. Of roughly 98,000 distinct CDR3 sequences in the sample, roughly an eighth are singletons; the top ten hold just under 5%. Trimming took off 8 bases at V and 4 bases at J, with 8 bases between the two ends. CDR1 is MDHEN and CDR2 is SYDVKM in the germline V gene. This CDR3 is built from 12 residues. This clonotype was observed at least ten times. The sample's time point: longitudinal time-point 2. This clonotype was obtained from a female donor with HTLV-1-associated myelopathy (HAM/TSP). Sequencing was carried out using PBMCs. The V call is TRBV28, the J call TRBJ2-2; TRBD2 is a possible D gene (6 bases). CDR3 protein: CASGGTTGELFF. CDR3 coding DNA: TGTGCCAGCGGAGGGACCACCGGGGAGCTGTTTTTT.